A selection of T cell receptor beta chains follows, all from one sample in a study of T cells after posttransplantation cyclophosphamide. Some clones are missing from TCRdb's copy, which holds only in-frame ones; the method was immunoSEQ multiplex PCR. The sample includes about 46,000 clones, 92% seen only once; the top ten take around 3%. Sequenced material: PBMCs. Every receptor here comes from a woman in her forties or fifties in good health and a related stem cell transplant donor. The CDR3 runs from the conserved cysteine through the conserved F or W. Fields, in order: clone size, D gene, J gene, CDR3 length, V gene, CDR3 DNA, CDR3 protein. The D gene is left open where the match is weak. Rows give clone size only sometimes, using once, few, many, or a class for an expanded clone.

abundance: NA; d_gene: TRBD2; j_gene: TRBJ2-2; len: 16; v_gene: TRBV6-1; CDR3nt: TGTGCCAGCAGTGAAGATAGCGGGAGAAACACCGGGGAGCTGTTTTTT; CDR3aa: CASSEDSGRNTGELFF
abundance: NA; d_gene: NA; j_gene: TRBJ2-7; len: 16; v_gene: TRBV14; CDR3nt: TGTGCCAGCAGCCAAAGGGGGGGACGCCGGATGGATCCGCAGTACTTC; CDR3aa: CASSQRGGRRMDPQYF
abundance: NA; d_gene: NA; j_gene: TRBJ2-3; len: 15; v_gene: TRBV11-2; CDR3nt: TGTGCCAGCAGCTTACGCGGGACTAGCACAGATACGCAGTATTTT; CDR3aa: CASSLRGTSTDTQYF
abundance: NA; d_gene: TRBD2; j_gene: TRBJ2-1; len: 16; v_gene: TRBV19; CDR3nt: TGTGCCAGTAGTCGGACTAGCGGGAGGGGGCTCAATGAGCAGTTCTTC; CDR3aa: CASSRTSGRGLNEQFF
abundance: NA; d_gene: NA; j_gene: TRBJ2-7; len: 15; v_gene: TRBV15; CDR3nt: TGTGCCACCAGCAGGCGACAGGACAGCTCCTACGAGCAGTACTTC; CDR3aa: CATSRRQDSSYEQYF
abundance: once; d_gene: TRBD2; j_gene: TRBJ2-5; len: 17; v_gene: TRBV7-8; CDR3nt: TGTGCCAGCAGCTTTGGCTCTAGCGGGAGGGCCGGGGAGACCCAGTACTTC; CDR3aa: CASSFGSSGRAGETQYF
abundance: once; d_gene: TRBD2; j_gene: TRBJ2-1; len: 16; v_gene: TRBV5-1; CDR3nt: TGCGCCAGCAGCCGGGGGACTAGCGGGATATCAGGGGAGCAGTTCTTC; CDR3aa: CASSRGTSGISGEQFF
abundance: NA; d_gene: TRBD2; j_gene: TRBJ2-7; len: 15; v_gene: TRBV5-1; CDR3nt: TGCGCCAGCAGCCGTAGCGGGTCCTACTCCTACGAGCAGTACTTC; CDR3aa: CASSRSGSYSYEQYF
abundance: NA; d_gene: TRBD2; j_gene: TRBJ2-3; len: 19; v_gene: TRBV29-1; CDR3nt: TGCAGCGTTGAAGATCAGTTCCTAGCGGGAGTACAGGGCACAGATACGCAGTATTTT; CDR3aa: CSVEDQFLAGVQGTDTQYF
abundance: NA; d_gene: TRBD1; j_gene: TRBJ2-4; len: 16; v_gene: TRBV4-2; CDR3nt: TGTGCCAGCAGCCACTTAGGTCCAGGGGGCGAAAACATTCAGTACTTC; CDR3aa: CASSHLGPGGENIQYF
abundance: few; d_gene: NA; j_gene: TRBJ2-3; len: 15; v_gene: TRBV4-1; CDR3nt: TGCGCCAGCAGCCTACAACTGACACCTGAGGATACGCAGTATTTT; CDR3aa: CASSLQLTPEDTQYF
abundance: once; d_gene: NA; j_gene: TRBJ1-5; len: 17; v_gene: TRBV28; CDR3nt: TGTGCCAGCAGCTCCCCAGGCAGGGGTGGGAGCAATCAGCCCCAGCATTTT; CDR3aa: CASSSPGRGGSNQPQHF
abundance: NA; d_gene: TRBD1; j_gene: TRBJ1-1; len: 15; v_gene: TRBV6-1; CDR3nt: TGTGCCAGCAGTGCATGGACAGGACAGAACACTGAAGCTTTCTTT; CDR3aa: CASSAWTGQNTEAFF
abundance: NA; d_gene: TRBD1; j_gene: TRBJ1-1; len: 17; v_gene: TRBV7-9; CDR3nt: TGTGCCAGCAGCTTAGCGGTAGGGACAGGACTAAACACTGAAGCTTTCTTT; CDR3aa: CASSLAVGTGLNTEAFF
abundance: NA; d_gene: TRBD1; j_gene: TRBJ2-7; len: 14; v_gene: TRBV18; CDR3nt: TGTGCCAGCCGCCCCGGGGTAGGGGGCAACGAGCAGTACTTC; CDR3aa: CASRPGVGGNEQYF
abundance: NA; d_gene: TRBD1; j_gene: TRBJ1-1; len: 15; v_gene: TRBV27; CDR3nt: TGTGCCAGCAGTTTATCGGGGACAGGGTTAGCTGAAGCTTTCTTT; CDR3aa: CASSLSGTGLAEAFF
abundance: NA; d_gene: TRBD1; j_gene: TRBJ1-5; len: 17; v_gene: TRBV5-1; CDR3nt: TGCGCCAGCAGTCCAGTCCCCGGGACAGGGACCCTGCAGCCCCAGCATTTT; CDR3aa: CASSPVPGTGTLQPQHF
abundance: NA; d_gene: TRBD2; j_gene: TRBJ2-7; len: 16; v_gene: TRBV30; CDR3nt: TGTGCCTGGAGTTCATACGGACTAGCGGGAGGTAACGAGCAGTACTTC; CDR3aa: CAWSSYGLAGGNEQYF
abundance: NA; d_gene: TRBD2; j_gene: TRBJ2-7; len: 13; v_gene: TRBV7-9; CDR3nt: TGTGCCAGCAGGGCGGGAGAGAGTTCCGAGCAGTACTTC; CDR3aa: CASRAGESSEQYF
abundance: once; d_gene: TRBD2; j_gene: TRBJ2-7; len: 17; v_gene: TRBV5-1; CDR3nt: TGCGCCAGCAGCTTCTCTTCTAGCGGGAGGGCCCAGCACGAGCAGTACTTC; CDR3aa: CASSFSSSGRAQHEQYF
abundance: NA; d_gene: NA; j_gene: TRBJ2-7; len: 14; v_gene: TRBV27; CDR3nt: TGTGCCAGCAGTTTATCAAGGGGGTCCTACGAGCAGTACTTC; CDR3aa: CASSLSRGSYEQYF
abundance: NA; d_gene: TRBD2; j_gene: TRBJ2-1; len: 16; v_gene: TRBV12-5; CDR3nt: TGTGCTAGTGGTTTGGTCCTAGCGGGACGGGGTGGTGAGCAGTTCTTC; CDR3aa: CASGLVLAGRGGEQFF
abundance: few; d_gene: NA; j_gene: TRBJ1-5; len: 14; v_gene: TRBV6-1; CDR3nt: TGTGCCAGCAGCCAGGGTATAAGCAATCAGCCCCAGCATTTT; CDR3aa: CASSQGISNQPQHF
abundance: NA; d_gene: TRBD2; j_gene: TRBJ2-5; len: 19; v_gene: TRBV18; CDR3nt: TGTGCCAGCTCACCACTATCGGTGGCTAGCGGACGGATAGAAGAGACCCAGTACTTC; CDR3aa: CASSPLSVASGRIEETQYF
abundance: NA; d_gene: NA; j_gene: TRBJ1-2; len: 13; v_gene: TRBV11-1; CDR3nt: TGTGCCAGCAGTGCCGGGGTGAACTATGGCTACACCTTC; CDR3aa: CASSAGVNYGYTF
abundance: NA; d_gene: TRBD1; j_gene: TRBJ1-1; len: 14; v_gene: TRBV19; CDR3nt: TGTGCCAGTAGTCCCATCCATGACAGGGGGCTGGATTTCTTT; CDR3aa: CASSPIHDRGLDFF
abundance: NA; d_gene: TRBD1; j_gene: TRBJ1-2; len: 15; v_gene: TRBV5-1; CDR3nt: TGCGCCAGCGGCCTCGAACCGGGACAGGACTATGGCTACACCTTC; CDR3aa: CASGLEPGQDYGYTF
abundance: NA; d_gene: TRBD1; j_gene: TRBJ1-2; len: 14; v_gene: TRBV6-1; CDR3nt: TGTGCCAGCATCTGGACAGGGACTAACTATGGCTACACCTTC; CDR3aa: CASIWTGTNYGYTF
abundance: NA; d_gene: NA; j_gene: TRBJ2-7; len: 13; v_gene: TRBV10-1; CDR3nt: TGCGCCAGCAGTGAGTCTGGGGGCCGCGAGCAGTACTTC; CDR3aa: CASSESGGREQYF
abundance: NA; d_gene: TRBD1; j_gene: TRBJ1-2; len: 16; v_gene: TRBV11-2; CDR3nt: TGTGCCAGCAGCACCGTGATTGACAGGGGGAACTATGGCTACACCTTC; CDR3aa: CASSTVIDRGNYGYTF
abundance: once; d_gene: NA; j_gene: TRBJ1-4; len: 15; v_gene: TRBV7-6; CDR3nt: TGTGCCAGCAGCTTAGTGGGGGGGGGAGAAGAAAAACTGTTTTTT; CDR3aa: CASSLVGGGEEKLFF
abundance: NA; d_gene: TRBD1; j_gene: TRBJ1-1; len: 14; v_gene: TRBV27; CDR3nt: TGTGCCAGCAGCCGGGACAGGGTAAACACTGAAGCTTTCTTT; CDR3aa: CASSRDRVNTEAFF
abundance: NA; d_gene: TRBD1; j_gene: TRBJ2-2; len: 16; v_gene: TRBV9; CDR3nt: TGTGCCAGCAGCGTTGGCCACGGGACAGGCGGCGGGGAGCTGTTTTTT; CDR3aa: CASSVGHGTGGGELFF
abundance: NA; d_gene: NA; j_gene: TRBJ1-3; len: 17; v_gene: TRBV5-1; CDR3nt: TGCGCCAGCAGCTTGTGGGTAGACGGGGGCTCTGGAAACACCATATATTTT; CDR3aa: CASSLWVDGGSGNTIYF
abundance: NA; d_gene: NA; j_gene: TRBJ2-1; len: 15; v_gene: TRBV9; CDR3nt: TGTGCCAGCAGCGCCCGGGACTTCGCCTACAATGAGCAGTTCTTC; CDR3aa: CASSARDFAYNEQFF
abundance: NA; d_gene: TRBD2; j_gene: TRBJ2-3; len: 14; v_gene: TRBV11-3; CDR3nt: TGTGCCAGTAAGCGGGGAACCGACACAGATACGCAGTATTTT; CDR3aa: CASKRGTDTDTQYF